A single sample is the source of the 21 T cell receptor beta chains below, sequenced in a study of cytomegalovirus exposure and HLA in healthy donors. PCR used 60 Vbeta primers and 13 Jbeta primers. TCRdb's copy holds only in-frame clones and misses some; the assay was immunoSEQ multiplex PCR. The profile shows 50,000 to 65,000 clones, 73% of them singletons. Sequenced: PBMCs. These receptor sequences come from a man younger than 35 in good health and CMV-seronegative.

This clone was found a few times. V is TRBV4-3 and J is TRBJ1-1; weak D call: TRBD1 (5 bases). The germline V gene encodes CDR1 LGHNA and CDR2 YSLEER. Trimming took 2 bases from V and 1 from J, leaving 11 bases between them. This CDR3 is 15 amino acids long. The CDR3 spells CASSQWSRANTEAFF. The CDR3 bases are TGCGCCAGCAGCCAATGGTCCAGGGCGAACACTGAAGCTTTCTTT.

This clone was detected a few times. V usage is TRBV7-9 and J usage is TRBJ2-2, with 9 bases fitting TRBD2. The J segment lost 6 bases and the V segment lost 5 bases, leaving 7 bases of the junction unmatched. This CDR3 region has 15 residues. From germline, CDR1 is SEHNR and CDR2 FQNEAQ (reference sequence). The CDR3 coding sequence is TGTGCCAGCAGCCCTAGCGGGACTGGCGCCGGGGAGCTGTTTTTT. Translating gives CASSPSGTGAGELFF.

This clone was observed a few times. CDR3 nucleotides: TGCAGCGTTGAAGTGGGGGGGTTGGGAGCTTACAATGAGCAGTTCTTC. It codes for CSVEVGGLGAYNEQFF. The genes are TRBV29-1 and TRBJ2-1, with 7 bases aligning to TRBD2. Germline loops: CDR1 SQVTM, CDR2 ANQGSEA. Losses at the gene ends were 1 base for V and 4 bases for J; bases not matched to a gene: 10. This CDR3 has 16 residues.

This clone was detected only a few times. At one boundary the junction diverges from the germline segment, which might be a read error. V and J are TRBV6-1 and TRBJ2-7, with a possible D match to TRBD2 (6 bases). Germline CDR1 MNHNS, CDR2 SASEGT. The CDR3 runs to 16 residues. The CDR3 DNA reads TGTGCCAGCAGTGAAAGGCCCCAGGGTGTGGGGGGACGGACGGTCTTC. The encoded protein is CASSERPQGVGGRTVF.

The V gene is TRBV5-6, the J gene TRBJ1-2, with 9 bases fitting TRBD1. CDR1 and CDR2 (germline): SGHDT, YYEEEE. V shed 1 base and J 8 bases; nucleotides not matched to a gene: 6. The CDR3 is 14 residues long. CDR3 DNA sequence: TGTGCCAGCAGCTTGTACGACAGGGGGAGCGGCTACACCTTC. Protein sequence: CASSLYDRGSGYTF.

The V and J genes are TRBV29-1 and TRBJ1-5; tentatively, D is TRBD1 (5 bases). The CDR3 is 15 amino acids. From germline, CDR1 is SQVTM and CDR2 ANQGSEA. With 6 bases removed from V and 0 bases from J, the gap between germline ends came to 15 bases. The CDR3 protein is CSVGGGLSSNQPQHF. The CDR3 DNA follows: TGCAGCGTCGGGGGAGGGCTATCTAGCAATCAGCCCCAGCATTTT.

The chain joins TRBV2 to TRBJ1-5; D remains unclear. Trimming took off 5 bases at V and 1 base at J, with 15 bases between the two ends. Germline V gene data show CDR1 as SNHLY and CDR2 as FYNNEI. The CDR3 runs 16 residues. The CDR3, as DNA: TGTGCCAGCAGTTCAACATCCCCGCTCAGCAATCAGCCCCAGCATTTT. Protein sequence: CASSSTSPLSNQPQHF.

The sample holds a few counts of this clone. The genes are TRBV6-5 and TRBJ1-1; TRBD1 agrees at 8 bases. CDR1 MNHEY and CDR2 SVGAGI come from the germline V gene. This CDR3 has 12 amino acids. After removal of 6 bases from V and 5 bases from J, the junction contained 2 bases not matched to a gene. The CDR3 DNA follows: TGTGCCAGCAGACGACAGGGGACTGAAGCTTTCTTT. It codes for CASRRQGTEAFF.

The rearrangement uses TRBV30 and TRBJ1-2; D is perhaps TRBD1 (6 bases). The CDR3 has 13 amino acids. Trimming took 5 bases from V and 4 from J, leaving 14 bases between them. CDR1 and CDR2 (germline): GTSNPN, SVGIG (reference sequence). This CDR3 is CAWEGQRLYGYTF. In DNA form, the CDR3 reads TGTGCCTGGGAGGGACAACGCCTCTATGGCTACACCTTC.

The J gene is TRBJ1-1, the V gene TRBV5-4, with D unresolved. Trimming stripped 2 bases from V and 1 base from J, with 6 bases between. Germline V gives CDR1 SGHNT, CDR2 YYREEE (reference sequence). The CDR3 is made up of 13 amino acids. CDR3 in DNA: TGTGCCAGCAGCTTCGGGAGGAACACTGAAGCTTTCTTT. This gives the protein CASSFGRNTEAFF.

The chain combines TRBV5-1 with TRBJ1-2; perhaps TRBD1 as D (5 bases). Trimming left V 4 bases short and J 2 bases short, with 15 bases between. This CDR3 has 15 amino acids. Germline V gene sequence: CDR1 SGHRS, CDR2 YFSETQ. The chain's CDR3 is CASSPEGRVNYGYTF. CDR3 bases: TGCGCCAGCAGCCCGGAAGGCAGGGTGAACTATGGCTACACCTTC. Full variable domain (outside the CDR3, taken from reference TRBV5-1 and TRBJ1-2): KAGVTQTPRYLIKTRGQQVTLSCSPISGHRSVSWYQQTPGQGLQFLFEYFSETQRNKGNFPGRFSGRQFSNSRSEMNVSTLELGDSALYLCASSPEGRVNYGYTFGSGTRLTVV.

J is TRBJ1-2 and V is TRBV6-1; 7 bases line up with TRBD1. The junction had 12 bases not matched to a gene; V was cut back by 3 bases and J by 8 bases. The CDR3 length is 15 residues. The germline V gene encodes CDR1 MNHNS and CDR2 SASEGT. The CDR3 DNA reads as TGTGCCAGCAGTGATACCGGCAGGGGGATGGGCGGCTACACCTTC. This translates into CASSDTGRGMGGYTF.

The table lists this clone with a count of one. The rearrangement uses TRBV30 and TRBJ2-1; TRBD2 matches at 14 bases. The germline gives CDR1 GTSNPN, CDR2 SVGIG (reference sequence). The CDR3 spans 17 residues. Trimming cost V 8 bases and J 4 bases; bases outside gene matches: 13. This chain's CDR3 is CAGPGLAGEGYYNEQFF. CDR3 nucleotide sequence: TGTGCCGGGCCGGGACTAGCGGGAGAGGGGTATTACAATGAGCAGTTCTTC.

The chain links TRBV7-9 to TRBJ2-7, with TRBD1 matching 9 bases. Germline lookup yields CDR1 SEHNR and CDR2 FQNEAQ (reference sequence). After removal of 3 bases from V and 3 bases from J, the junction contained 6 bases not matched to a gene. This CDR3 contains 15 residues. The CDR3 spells CASSFPGQGHYEQYF. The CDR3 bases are TGTGCCAGCAGCTTCCCGGGACAGGGACACTACGAGCAGTACTTC. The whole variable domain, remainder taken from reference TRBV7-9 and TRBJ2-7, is DTGVSQNPRHKITKRGQNVTFRCDPISEHNRLYWYRQTLGQGPEFLTYFQNEAQLEKSRLLSDRFSAERPKGSFSTLEIQRTEQGDSAMYLCASSFPGQGHYEQYFGPGTRLTVT.

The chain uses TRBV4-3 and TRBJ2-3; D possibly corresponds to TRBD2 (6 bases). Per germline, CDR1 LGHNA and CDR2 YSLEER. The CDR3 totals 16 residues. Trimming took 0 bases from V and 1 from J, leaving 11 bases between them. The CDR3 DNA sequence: TGCGCCAGCAGCCAAGATCGGGGCGGGGGCACAGATACGCAGTATTTT. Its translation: CASSQDRGGGTDTQYF.

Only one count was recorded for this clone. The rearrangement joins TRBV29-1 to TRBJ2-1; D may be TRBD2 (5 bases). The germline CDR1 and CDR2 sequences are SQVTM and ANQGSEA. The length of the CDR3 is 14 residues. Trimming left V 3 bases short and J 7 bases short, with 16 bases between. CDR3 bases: TGCAGCGTTGAGACCCTAAGGCGAGGGAATGAGCAGTTCTTC. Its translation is CSVETLRRGNEQFF.

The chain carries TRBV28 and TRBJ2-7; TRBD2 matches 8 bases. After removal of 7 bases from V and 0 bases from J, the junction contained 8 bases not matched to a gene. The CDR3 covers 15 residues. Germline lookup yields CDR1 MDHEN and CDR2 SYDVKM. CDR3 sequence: CASIAGGRSSYEQYF. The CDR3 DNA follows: TGTGCCAGCATTGCGGGAGGCAGGAGCTCCTACGAGCAGTACTTC.

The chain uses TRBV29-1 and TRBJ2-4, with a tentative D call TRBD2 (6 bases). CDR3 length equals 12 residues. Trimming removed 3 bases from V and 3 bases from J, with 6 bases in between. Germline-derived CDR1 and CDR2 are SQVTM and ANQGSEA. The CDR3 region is CSVEGGKNIQYF. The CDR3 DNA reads TGCAGCGTTGAGGGGGGCAAAAACATTCAGTACTTC. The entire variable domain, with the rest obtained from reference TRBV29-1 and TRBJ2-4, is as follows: SAVISQKPSRDICQRGTSLTIQCQVDSQVTMMFWYRQQPGQSLTLIATANQGSEATYESGFVIDKFPISRPNLTFSTLTVSNMSPEDSSIYLCSVEGGKNIQYFGAGTRLSVL.

The CDR3 protein is CASSDSGSIYNEQFF. CDR3 coding DNA: TGTGCCAGCAGCGACAGCGGGAGCATCTACAATGAGCAGTTCTTC. The chain has TRBV9 and TRBJ2-1; 8 bases are a match to TRBD2. The junction had 5 bases not matched to a gene; V was cut back by 3 bases and J by 3 bases. Looked up from germline, CDR1 is SGDLS and CDR2 is YYNGEE. This CDR3 spans 15 amino acids. The full variable domain, completed using reference TRBV9 and TRBJ2-1, is DSGVTQTPKHLITATGQRVTLRCSPRSGDLSVYWYQQSLDQGLQFLIQYYNGEERAKGNILERFSAQQFPDLHSELNLSSLELGDSALYFCASSDSGSIYNEQFFGPGTRLTVL.

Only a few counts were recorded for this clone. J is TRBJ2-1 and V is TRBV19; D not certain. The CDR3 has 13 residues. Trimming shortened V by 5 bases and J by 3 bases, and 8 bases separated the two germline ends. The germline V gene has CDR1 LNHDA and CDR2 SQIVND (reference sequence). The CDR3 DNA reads TGTGCCAGTAGTCAAAACAGCTACAATGAGCAGTTCTTC. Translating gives CASSQNSYNEQFF.

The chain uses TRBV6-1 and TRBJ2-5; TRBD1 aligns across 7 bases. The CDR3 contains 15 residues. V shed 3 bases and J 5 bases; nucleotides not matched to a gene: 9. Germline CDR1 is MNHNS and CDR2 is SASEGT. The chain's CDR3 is CASSDHRDRRETQYF. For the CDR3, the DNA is TGTGCCAGCAGTGACCACCGGGACAGACGTGAGACCCAGTACTTC.